This T cell receptor (beta chain) was captured in a study of CD8 T cells in ankylosing spondylitis. TCRdb re-called the 5' RACE reads through MiXCR, storing one row per CDR3 protein. The profile shows approximately 42,000 distinct CDR3 sequences, under 5% of them singletons. The germline CDR1 and CDR2 sequences are SGDLS and YYNGEE. V was shortened by 0 bases and J by 6 bases, with 7 bases between the two germline ends. This CDR3 is built from 12 residues. Ten or more counts support this clonotype. The target antigen is unknown. Findings and caveats of the study: The study identified a TCR beta motif of several highly homologous variants that appeared characteristic of ankylosing spondylitis blood.

This clonotype was sampled from a female donor with ankylosing spondylitis or in good health (not recorded which). Specimen: blood, either unsorted or a sorted T cell fraction (not recorded which). The chain uses TRBV9 and TRBJ2-7; D uncertain. The DNA of the CDR3 is TGTGCCAGCAGCGTAGCCGAGAGCGAGCAGTACTTC. This gives the protein CASSVAESEQYF.